Below, 27 T cell receptor beta chains from the same sample are listed, as sequenced in a study of blood T cell repertoires in COVID-19. Some clones are missing from TCRdb's copy, which holds only in-frame ones; the method was immunoSEQ multiplex PCR. The sample gives 300,000 or so clones, 80% to 90% of which show up once; about 4.2% is in the top ten. The sequencing sample was made of PBMCs or T cells enriched from blood (not recorded which). The receptors derive from a woman in her 40s with acute COVID-19.

V is TRBV2 and J is TRBJ2-7; D possibly corresponds to TRBD2 (5 bases). Trimming stripped 6 bases from V and 0 bases from J, with 12 bases between. Germline V CDR1 and CDR2: SNHLY, FYNNEI. The CDR3 contains 14 residues. The CDR3 sequence: CASRGGQSSYEQYF. For the CDR3, the DNA is TGTGCCAGCAGGGGCGGGCAAAGCTCCTACGAGCAGTACTTC.

The genes are TRBV2 and TRBJ2-7; 7 bases line up with TRBD1. CDR1 SNHLY and CDR2 FYNNEI come from the germline V gene. This CDR3 contains 13 residues. The J segment lost 2 bases and the V segment lost 6 bases, leaving 4 bases of the junction unmatched. Written as DNA, the CDR3 is TGTGCCAGCAGGACAGGGACCCCCTACGAGCAGTACTTC. This encodes CASRTGTPYEQYF.

A word on this clone: One junction end disagrees with the germline gene, perhaps due to a read error. The chain employs TRBV19 and TRBJ2-7; D is perhaps TRBD1 (7 bases). CDR1 and CDR2 (germline): LNHDA, SQIVND (reference sequence). CDR3 length equals 13 residues. The CDR3: CASSPGGGRGRTF. The CDR3 DNA is TGTGCCAGTAGCCCAGGAGGGGGCAGGGGGAGGACCTTC.

V gene TRBV7-2 combines with J gene TRBJ2-4; D is perhaps TRBD2 (5 bases). The CDR3 runs 16 residues. The germline gives CDR1 SGHTA, CDR2 FQGNSA. V gave up 6 bases and J gave up 3 bases, with 18 bases separating them. The CDR3 region has the DNA TGTGCCAGCAGTTCGAGCGGAGCGTGGGACAAAAACATTCAGTACTTC. Translated: CASSSSGAWDKNIQYF.

The chain joins TRBV2 to TRBJ1-2; D is unresolved. The ends were cut back, 4 bases at V and 7 bases at J, with 13 bases in the middle. Germline CDR1 is SNHLY and CDR2 is FYNNEI. The CDR3 length is 13 residues. The CDR3 loop is CASSVGSLSGYTF. The CDR3 coding sequence is TGTGCCAGCAGTGTTGGCTCTCTCTCTGGCTACACCTTC.

The chain has TRBV2 and TRBJ1-3, with D tentatively TRBD1 (5 bases). Trimming removed 6 bases at V and 4 bases at J, with 13 bases between. Looked up from germline, CDR1 is SNHLY and CDR2 is FYNNEI. The CDR3 consists of 14 residues. The CDR3 region is CASSLGAGGNTIYF. In nucleotides, the CDR3 is TGTGCCAGCAGCTTAGGGGCCGGGGGAAACACCATATATTTT. Combining the CDR3 with reference TRBV2 and TRBJ1-3 gives the whole variable domain EPEVTQTPSHQVTQMGQEVILRCVPISNHLYFYWYRQILGQKVEFLVSFYNNEISEKSEIFDDQFSVERPDGSNFTLKIRSTKLEDSAMYFCASSLGAGGNTIYFGEGSWLTVV.

The chain couples TRBV28 to TRBJ2-5, with D tentatively TRBD2 (7 bases). Germline loops: CDR1 MDHEN, CDR2 SYDVKM. CDR3 length equals 13 residues. Between the trimmed V and J ends, which lost 6 bases and 5 bases, there was a span of 13 bases. CDR3 nucleotide sequence: TGTGCCAGCAGCTGGGGGGGGCGGGAGACCCAGTACTTC. Residues: CASSWGGRETQYF.

This clone occurred a few times. The chain has TRBV27 and TRBJ1-5, with 12 bases identical to TRBD1. Germline trimming cut 6 bases from V and 6 bases from J; bases unmatched to any gene: 9. The germline gives CDR1 MNHEY, CDR2 SMNVEV (reference sequence). The CDR3 is 16 amino acids. CDR3 coding DNA: TGTGCCAGCAGCCTATCGGGACAGGGGGCTGGTCAGCCCCAGCATTTT. Its protein is CASSLSGQGAGQPQHF.

The chain has TRBV4-1 and TRBJ2-7, with 9 bases fitting TRBD2. Trimming at V came to 0 bases and at J to 4 bases, leaving 7 bases not matched to a gene. This CDR3 has 16 residues. Germline values: CDR1 MGHRA, CDR2 YSYEKL. The chain's CDR3 is CASSQDTSGFLYEQYF. The CDR3, as DNA: TGCGCCAGCAGCCAAGATACTAGCGGGTTTCTTTACGAGCAGTACTTC.

V and J are TRBV7-2 and TRBJ2-3, with 15 positions matching TRBD2. V lost 4 bases, J lost 9 bases, and 2 bases stayed unmatched. The germline gives CDR1 SGHTA, CDR2 FQGNSA. The CDR3 is 14 amino acids. The CDR3 reads CASSWTSGGATQYF. The CDR3 DNA sequence: TGTGCCAGCAGCTGGACTAGCGGGGGGGCGACGCAGTATTTT.

This chain uses TRBV7-3 with TRBJ2-2, with D perhaps TRBD2 (6 bases). The CDR3 consists of 14 residues. V shed 5 bases and J shed 4 bases, with 11 bases lying between them. From germline, CDR1 is SGHTA and CDR2 FQGTGA. The CDR3 region is CASSPSGGTGELFF. CDR3 nucleotides: TGTGCCAGCAGCCCTTCCGGGGGCACCGGGGAGCTGTTTTTT. The variable domain in full, completed from reference TRBV7-3 and TRBJ2-2, reads GAGVSQTPSNKVTEKGKYVELRCDPISGHTALYWYRQSLGQGPEFLIYFQGTGAADDSGLPNDRFFAVRPEGSVSTLKIQRTERGDSAVYLCASSPSGGTGELFFGEGSRLTVL.

V and J are TRBV19 and TRBJ1-2; 9 nucleotides align to TRBD1. Germline V lookup: CDR1 LNHDA, CDR2 SQIVND (reference sequence). Unmatched junction bases numbered 6, after V lost 3 bases and J lost 1 base. The CDR3 consists of 16 residues. CDR3 DNA sequence: TGTGCCAGTAGTATCTCGTCGACAGGGGGTAACTATGGCTACACCTTC. Its translation is CASSISSTGGNYGYTF.

V and J are TRBV7-6 and TRBJ2-3, with D possibly matching TRBD2 (7 bases). V lost 1 base and J lost 4, with 18 bases in between. This CDR3 contains 17 residues. The germline gives CDR1 SGHVS, CDR2 FNYEAQ. CDR3 coding DNA: TGTGCCAGCAGCTTAGGGCCCGGGGGGTCAGGGGCAGATACGCAGTATTTT. Encoded protein: CASSLGPGGSGADTQYF.

The rearrangement uses TRBV7-3 and TRBJ1-1; D remains ambiguous. Germline V CDR1 and CDR2: SGHTA, FQGTGA. The V end was cut by 5 bases, the J end by 4 bases, with 17 bases between. CDR3 length: 15 residues. CDR3 DNA: TGTGCCAGCAGCCCCCACGGCGGGTCGGTCACTGAAGCTTTCTTT. This encodes CASSPHGGSVTEAFF.

This clone has a single count. One base away lies a much larger clone, so this may be a sequencing read error. The CDR3 nucleotides are TGTGCCAGCAGCCCGACAGGGGGCTATGGCTACACCTTC. Amino acid sequence: CASSPTGGYGYTF. The chain is built from TRBV5-4 and TRBJ1-2; TRBD1 matches at 9 bases. The germline gives CDR1 SGHNT, CDR2 YYREEE (reference sequence). The V and J ends lost 4 bases and 4 bases, in that order; junction bases with no gene match: 2. The CDR3 runs to 13 residues.

This clone has a handful of counts. This chain joins TRBV7-2 and TRBJ1-3, with D possibly being TRBD1 (5 bases). Germline V gene lookup returns CDR1 SGHTA and CDR2 FQGNSA. V lost 3 bases and J lost 3, with 9 bases in between. The CDR3 runs to 14 residues. The CDR3 DNA reads TGTGCCAGCAGCTTTTGGGGCATTGGAAACACCATATATTTT. Translated, it gives CASSFWGIGNTIYF.

The chain couples TRBV6-5 to TRBJ1-2, with 8 positions matching TRBD1. Germline V gives CDR1 MNHEY, CDR2 SVGAGI. CDR3 length equals 13 residues. V was pared by 2 bases and J by 8 bases, with 4 bases of the junction left unmatched. CDR3 bases: TGTGCCAGCAGTTACGGACAGGGCGAAGGCTACACCTTC. This sequence encodes CASSYGQGEGYTF.

The V gene is TRBV2, the J gene TRBJ2-5, with 9 bases that match TRBD2. Germline values: CDR1 SNHLY, CDR2 FYNNEI. The trim removed 6 bases at V and 2 bases at J, leaving 7 bases unmatched. The CDR3 is made up of 15 amino acids. CDR3 protein: CASRASGATQETQYF. CDR3 DNA: TGTGCCAGCAGGGCTAGCGGGGCCACTCAAGAGACCCAGTACTTC.

The J gene is TRBJ1-1, the V gene TRBV2; 8 bases align to TRBD1. CDR1 and CDR2 (germline): SNHLY, FYNNEI. V trimming: 6 bases; J trimming: 4 bases; junction bases outside the gene matches: 4. This CDR3 has 13 residues. The CDR3 sequence is CASSNRGGTEAFF. The CDR3 DNA is TGTGCCAGCAGCAACAGGGGGGGCACTGAAGCTTTCTTT. The entire variable domain, with the rest obtained from reference TRBV2 and TRBJ1-1, is as follows: EPEVTQTPSHQVTQMGQEVILRCVPISNHLYFYWYRQILGQKVEFLVSFYNNEISEKSEIFDDQFSVERPDGSNFTLKIRSTKLEDSAMYFCASSNRGGTEAFFGQGTRLTVV.

The chain has TRBV28 and TRBJ1-2, with 11 bases matching TRBD1. This CDR3 spans 15 amino acids. J gave up 7 bases and V 6 bases, and 10 bases lay outside the gene matches. CDR1 and CDR2 from the germline V gene are MDHEN and SYDVKM. This chain's CDR3 is CASSGPGTGGIGYTF. CDR3 nucleotides: TGTGCCAGCAGCGGGCCCGGGACAGGGGGGATTGGCTACACCTTC.

The gene calls are TRBV7-2 and TRBJ2-3; the D is unclear. V lost 2 bases and J 0 bases, leaving 9 bases between the germline ends. Germline loops: CDR1 SGHTA, CDR2 FQGNSA. The length of the CDR3 is 15 residues. The CDR3 loop is CASSLQAASTDTQYF. The CDR3 DNA follows: TGTGCCAGCAGCTTACAGGCCGCCAGCACAGATACGCAGTATTTT.

This rearrangement joins TRBV6-5 to TRBJ2-7; 12 bases map to TRBD2. V dropped 5 bases and J dropped 4; count of bases not matched to a gene: 3. Germline CDR1 and CDR2: MNHEY and SVGAGI. This CDR3 contains 14 residues. The CDR3 bases are TGTGCCAGCAGTCTAGCGGGGGGGACTTACGAGCAGTACTTC. This codes for CASSLAGGTYEQYF.

The chain carries TRBV19 and TRBJ2-4; possibly TRBD2 for D (5 bases). The CDR3 sequence is 16 residues long. V shed 4 bases and J shed 3 bases, with 16 bases lying between them. Germline CDR1 LNHDA, CDR2 SQIVND (reference sequence). This CDR3 reads CASSTFGVQDKNIQYF. CDR3 coding DNA: TGTGCCAGTAGTACCTTCGGGGTGCAGGACAAAAACATTCAGTACTTC.

The gene calls are TRBV29-1 and TRBJ1-2; perhaps TRBD1 as D (6 bases). The CDR3 spans 13 residues. Trimming stripped 6 bases from V and 8 bases from J, with 19 bases between. CDR1 and CDR2 from the germline V gene are SQVTM and ANQGSEA. The DNA of the CDR3 is TGCAGCGTCGAAAAGGAGACAGGTGGCGGCTACACCTTC. It yields the protein CSVEKETGGGYTF.

This clone showed up just once. The chain uses TRBV5-1 and TRBJ2-1; D may be TRBD2 (5 bases). V lost 4 bases to trimming and J lost 4 bases, with 9 bases between them. Per germline, CDR1 SGHRS and CDR2 YFSETQ. This CDR3 is built from 13 residues. The CDR3 reads CASSHGVYNEQFF. CDR3 DNA: TGCGCCAGCAGCCACGGGGTTTACAATGAGCAGTTCTTC. The entire variable domain, with the rest obtained from reference TRBV5-1 and TRBJ2-1, is as follows: KAGVTQTPRYLIKTRGQQVTLSCSPISGHRSVSWYQQTPGQGLQFLFEYFSETQRNKGNFPGRFSGRQFSNSRSEMNVSTLELGDSALYLCASSHGVYNEQFFGPGTRLTVL.

This clone was observed a single time. The chain employs TRBV7-2 and TRBJ1-4; 11 positions agree with TRBD1. Germline V gene sequence: CDR1 SGHTA, CDR2 FQGNSA. Trimming took 2 bases from V and 8 from J; bases not matched to a gene: 4. The CDR3 loop spans 15 amino acids. The CDR3 protein is CASSLLGQGVEKLFF. DNA for the CDR3: TGTGCCAGCAGCTTACTGGGACAGGGGGTAGAAAAACTGTTTTTT.

V gene TRBV3-1 (or the pseudogene TRBV3-2) combines with J gene TRBJ1-5; TRBD1 matches at 10 bases. The germline V gene encodes CDR1 LGHDT and CDR2 YNNKEL (reference sequence). The CDR3 covers 18 residues. Trimming at V came to 1 base and at J to 4 bases, leaving 10 bases not matched to a gene. CDR3 in amino acids: CASSQGPGTGANNQPQHF. For the CDR3, the DNA is TGTGCCAGCAGCCAAGGTCCCGGGACAGGGGCCAATAATCAGCCCCAGCATTTT.